The following is a TCR beta chain sequence with its context. What it binds is unknown. The record originates from a study of T-cell reconstitution after alpha-beta-depleted transplantation in children. Whole-study findings and limits: TCRbeta diversity was high at day 60 in some patients (a result of surviving recipient T cells and thymic progenitors). Several hundred expanded graft clones reportedly were the source of alpha-beta T cells about two months after transplant.

TCRbeta library construction was performed incorporating unique molecular identifiers. TCRdb re-called the PCR reads through MiXCR, storing one row per CDR3 protein. The sample has approximately 190,000 distinct CDR3 sequences, about 8.7% seen once. V was clipped by 0 bases and J by 5 bases; unmatched bases: 8. This CDR3 is built from 15 residues. In germline, CDR1 is DFQATT, CDR2 SNEGSKA (reference sequence). This clonotype was sampled from a male patient between 2 and 10 years old who had a stem cell transplant for acute myeloid leukemia, so the T cells may come from the graft donor. This material consisted of PBMCs, mostly from graft donor cells, taken 360 days after TCRalphabeta/CD19-depleted stem cell transplant. V usage is TRBV20-1 and J usage is TRBJ2-7; 9 bases agree with TRBD2. The CDR3 here is CSARDVRTSVDEQYF. Here the CDR3 DNA reads TGCAGTGCTAGAGACGTCCGGACTAGCGTGGACGAGCAGTACTTC.